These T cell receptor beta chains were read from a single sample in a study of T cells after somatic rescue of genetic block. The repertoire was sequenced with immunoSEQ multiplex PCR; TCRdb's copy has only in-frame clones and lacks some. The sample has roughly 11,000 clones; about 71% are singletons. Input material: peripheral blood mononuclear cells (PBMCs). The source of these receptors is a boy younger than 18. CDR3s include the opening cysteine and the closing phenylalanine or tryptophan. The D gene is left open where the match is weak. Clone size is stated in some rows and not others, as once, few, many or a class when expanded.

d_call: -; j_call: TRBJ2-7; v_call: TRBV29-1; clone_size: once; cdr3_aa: CSVKRGSYEQYF; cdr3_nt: TGCAGCGTTAAACGAGGCTCCTACGAGCAGTACTTC
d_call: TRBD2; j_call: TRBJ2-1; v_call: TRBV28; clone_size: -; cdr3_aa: CASSLWPLAGRTYNGQFF; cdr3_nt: TGTGCCAGCAGTTTATGGCCACTAGCGGGAAGAACCTACAATGGGCAGTTCTTC
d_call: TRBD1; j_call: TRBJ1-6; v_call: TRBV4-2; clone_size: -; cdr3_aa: CASSPGQGAASYNSPLHF; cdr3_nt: TGTGCCAGCAGCCCGGGACAGGGGGCCGCCTCCTATAATTCACCCCTCCACTTT
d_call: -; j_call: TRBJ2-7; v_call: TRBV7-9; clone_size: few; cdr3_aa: CASSLPPLSEQYF; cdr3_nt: TGTGCCAGCAGCTTACCCCCCCTTTCCGAGCAGTACTTC
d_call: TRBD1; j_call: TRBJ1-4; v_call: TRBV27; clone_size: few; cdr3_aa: CASSFVPGQGDKLFF; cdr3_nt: TGTGCCAGCAGTTTCGTCCCGGGACAGGGGGACAAACTGTTTTTT
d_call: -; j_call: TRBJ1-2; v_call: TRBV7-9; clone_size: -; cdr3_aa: CASSLREGGYGYTF; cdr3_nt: TGTGCCAGCAGCTTACGCGAGGGAGGCTATGGCTACACCTTC
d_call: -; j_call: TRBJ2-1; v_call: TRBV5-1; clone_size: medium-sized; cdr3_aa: CASSVLASFYNEQFF; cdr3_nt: TGCGCCAGCAGCGTTCTAGCGAGTTTCTACAATGAGCAGTTCTTC
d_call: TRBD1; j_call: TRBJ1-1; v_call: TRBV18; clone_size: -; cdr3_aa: CASSQGGNTEAFF; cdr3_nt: TGTGCCAGCTCGCAGGGGGGGAACACTGAAGCTTTCTTT
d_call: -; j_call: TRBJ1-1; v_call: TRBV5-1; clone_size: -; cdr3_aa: CASSAGSGEAFF; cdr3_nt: TGCGCCAGCAGCGCAGGGAGTGGTGAAGCTTTCTTT
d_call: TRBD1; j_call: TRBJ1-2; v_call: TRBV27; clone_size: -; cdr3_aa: CASSGTGNYGYTF; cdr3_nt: TGTGCCAGCAGCGGGACAGGCAACTATGGCTACACCTTC
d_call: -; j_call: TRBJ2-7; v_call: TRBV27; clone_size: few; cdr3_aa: CASSLLSRGVYEQYF; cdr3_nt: TGTGCCAGCAGTTTATTGTCCAGGGGGGTCTACGAGCAGTACTTC
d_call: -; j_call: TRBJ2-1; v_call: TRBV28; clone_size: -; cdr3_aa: CASRTGTTYNEQFF; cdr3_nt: TGTGCCAGCAGGACAGGGACTACCTACAATGAGCAGTTCTTC
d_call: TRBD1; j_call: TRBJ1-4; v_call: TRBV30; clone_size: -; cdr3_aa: CAWSVRVRGRTNEKLFF; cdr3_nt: TGTGCCTGGAGTGTACGGGTCAGGGGGCGAACTAATGAAAAACTGTTTTTT
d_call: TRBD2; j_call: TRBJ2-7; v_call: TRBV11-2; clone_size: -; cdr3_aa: CASSYLLSSGSRYEQYF; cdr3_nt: TGTGCCAGCAGCTACCTTCTATCTAGCGGGTCTAGGTACGAGCAGTACTTC
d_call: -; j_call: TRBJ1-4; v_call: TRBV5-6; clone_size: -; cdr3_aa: CASGKGTHNEKLFF; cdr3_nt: TGTGCCAGCGGCAAAGGGACCCATAATGAAAAACTGTTTTTT
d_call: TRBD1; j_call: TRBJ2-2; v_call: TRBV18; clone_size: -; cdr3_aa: CASSPGQGPNTGELFF; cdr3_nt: TGTGCCAGCTCACCAGGACAGGGGCCGAACACCGGGGAGCTGTTTTTT
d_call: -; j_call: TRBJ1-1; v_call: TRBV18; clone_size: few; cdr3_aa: CASSPRQMNTEAFF; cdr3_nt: TGTGCCAGCTCACCGAGACAGATGAACACTGAAGCTTTCTTT
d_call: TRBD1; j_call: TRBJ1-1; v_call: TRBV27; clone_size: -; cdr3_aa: CASSLWDRNTEAFF; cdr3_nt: TGTGCCAGCAGTTTATGGGACAGGAACACTGAAGCTTTCTTT
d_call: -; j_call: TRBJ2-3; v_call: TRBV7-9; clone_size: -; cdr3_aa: CASRRGVGDTQYF; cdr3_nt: TGTGCCAGCAGAAGGGGGGTGGGAGATACGCAGTATTTT
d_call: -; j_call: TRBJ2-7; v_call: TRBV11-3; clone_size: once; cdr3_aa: CASARRRHPGQYF; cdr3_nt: TGTGCCAGCGCCCGAAGGAGGCATCCGGGGCAGTACTTC
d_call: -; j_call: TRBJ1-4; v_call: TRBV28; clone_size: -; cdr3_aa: CASSLSFEKLFF; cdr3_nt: TGTGCCAGCAGTTTAAGTTTCGAAAAACTGTTTTTT
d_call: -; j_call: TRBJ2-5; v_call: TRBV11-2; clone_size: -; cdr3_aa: CASSLKGGFQETQYF; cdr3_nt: TGTGCCAGCAGCTTAAAAGGGGGATTCCAAGAGACCCAGTACTTC
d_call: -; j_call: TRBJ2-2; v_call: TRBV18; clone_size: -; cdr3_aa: CASSSQTGTGELFF; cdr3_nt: TGTGCCAGCTCATCTCAGACCGGGACCGGGGAGCTGTTTTTT
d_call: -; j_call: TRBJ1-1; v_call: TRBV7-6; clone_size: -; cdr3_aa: CASSLAGTMNTEAFF; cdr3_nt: TGTGCCAGCAGCTTAGCGGGGACTATGAACACTGAAGCTTTCTTT
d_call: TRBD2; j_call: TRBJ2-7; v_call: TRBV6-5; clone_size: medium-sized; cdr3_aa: CASSYPGGEQYF; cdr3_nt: TGTGCCAGCAGTTACCCGGGAGGCGAGCAGTACTTC
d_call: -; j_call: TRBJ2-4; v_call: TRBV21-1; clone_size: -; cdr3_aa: CASSIDRGPAKNIQYF; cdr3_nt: TGTGCCAGCAGCATTGACAGGGGGCCGGCCAAAAACATTCAGTACTTC
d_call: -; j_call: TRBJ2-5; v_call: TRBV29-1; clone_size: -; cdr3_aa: CSVEGGVRETQYF; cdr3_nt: TGCAGCGTTGAAGGCGGAGTCCGGGAGACCCAGTACTTC
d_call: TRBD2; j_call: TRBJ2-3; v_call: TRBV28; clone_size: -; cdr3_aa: CASSGLAGALVDTQYF; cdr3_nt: TGTGCCAGCAGTGGACTAGCGGGGGCCTTAGTGGATACGCAGTATTTT
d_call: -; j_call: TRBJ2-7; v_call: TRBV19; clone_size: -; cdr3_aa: CASSSASEQYF; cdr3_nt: TGTGCCAGTAGTTCTGCGTCCGAGCAGTACTTC
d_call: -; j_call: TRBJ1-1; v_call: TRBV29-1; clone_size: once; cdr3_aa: CSGESLSTVNTEAFF; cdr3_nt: TGCAGCGGAGAAAGTCTTTCGACAGTAAACACTGAAGCTTTCTTT
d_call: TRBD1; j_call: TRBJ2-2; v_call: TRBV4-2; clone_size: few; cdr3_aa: CASSRGTGGRGTGELFF; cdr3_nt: TGTGCCAGCAGCCGAGGGACAGGGGGCCGGGGCACCGGGGAGCTGTTTTTT
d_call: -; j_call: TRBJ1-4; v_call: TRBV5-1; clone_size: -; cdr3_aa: CASSLAPAAGDEKLFF; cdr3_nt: TGCGCCAGCAGCTTGGCCCCGGCGGCGGGGGATGAAAAACTGTTTTTT
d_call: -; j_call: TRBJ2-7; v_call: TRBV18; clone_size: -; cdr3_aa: CASSPRGNTYEQYF; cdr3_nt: TGTGCCAGCTCACCACGAGGGAACACCTACGAGCAGTACTTC
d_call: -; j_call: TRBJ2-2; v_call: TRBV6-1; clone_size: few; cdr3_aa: CASSDFGRGTTGELFF; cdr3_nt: TGTGCCAGCAGTGATTTTGGCAGGGGTACCACCGGGGAGCTGTTTTTT
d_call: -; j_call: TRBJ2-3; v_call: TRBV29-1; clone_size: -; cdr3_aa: CSVVILLSTDTQYF; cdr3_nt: TGCAGCGTTGTAATACTATTAAGCACAGATACGCAGTATTTT
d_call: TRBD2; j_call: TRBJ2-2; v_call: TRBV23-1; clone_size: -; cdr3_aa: CASSGHRLAGGPPPNTGELFF; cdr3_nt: TGCGCCAGCAGTGGACATAGACTAGCGGGAGGGCCACCCCCGAACACCGGGGAGCTGTTTTTT
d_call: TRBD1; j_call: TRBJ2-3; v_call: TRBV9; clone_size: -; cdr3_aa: CASRKPGQGTDTQYF; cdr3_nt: TGTGCCAGCAGGAAACCGGGACAGGGAACAGATACGCAGTATTTT
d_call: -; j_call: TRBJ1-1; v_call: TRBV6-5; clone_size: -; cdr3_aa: CASSPGGVDTEAFF; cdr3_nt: TGTGCCAGCAGCCCGGGGGGGGTTGACACTGAAGCTTTCTTT
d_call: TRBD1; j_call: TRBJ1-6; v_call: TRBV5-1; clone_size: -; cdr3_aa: CASSLRGPDSPLHF; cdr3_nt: TGCGCCAGCAGCTTGAGGGGGCCTGATTCACCCCTCCACTTT
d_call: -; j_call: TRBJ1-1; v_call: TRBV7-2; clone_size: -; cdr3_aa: CASGKGPLRAAGNTEAFF; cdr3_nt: TGTGCCAGCGGAAAAGGGCCCCTTCGGGCCGCAGGGAACACTGAAGCTTTCTTT